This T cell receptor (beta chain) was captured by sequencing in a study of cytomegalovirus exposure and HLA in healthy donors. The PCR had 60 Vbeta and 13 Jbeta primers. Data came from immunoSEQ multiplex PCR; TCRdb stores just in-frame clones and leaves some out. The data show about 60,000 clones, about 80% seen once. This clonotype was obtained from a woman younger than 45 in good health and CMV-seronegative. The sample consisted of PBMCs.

As DNA, the CDR3 is TGTGCCAGCAGCTTAGGTGGGACAGTTTACGAGCAGTACTTC. Its translation: CASSLGGTVYEQYF. The chain has TRBV7-8 and TRBJ2-7, with 7 bases matching TRBD1. Losses at the gene ends were 1 base for V and 4 bases for J; bases not matched to a gene: 4. CDR1 and CDR2 from the germline V gene are SGHVS and FQNEAQ. There are 14 residues in the CDR3.